The source of this TCR beta chain is a study of blood T cell repertoires in COVID-19. Turning to the study itself: Acute-phase and convalescent COVID-19 samples originated in the United States, Italy and Spain. PBMCs, B-cell-depleted T cells, or T cells provided the cDNA or gDNA that made up the material.

As processed by the authors: The authors estimated nucleated cell counts from reference gene primer amplification. The repertoire was sequenced with immunoSEQ multiplex PCR; TCRdb's copy has only in-frame clones and lacks some. The V and J calls and the clone size are those of that table, but D and trimming were determined from the DNA. The sample gives 90,000 to 150,000 clones, about 85% of which show up once; about a tenth is in the top ten. The CDR3 has 17 residues. V dropped 3 bases and J dropped 5; count of bases not matched to a gene: 15. CDR1 is LNHNV, CDR2 YYDKDF, per germline (reference sequence).

This clonotype was sampled from an elderly man with acute or convalescent COVID-19. This rearrangement joins TRBV15 to TRBJ2-7; 8 nucleotides match TRBD1. Sample: peripheral blood. For the CDR3, the DNA is TGTGCCACCAGCAGGTCCCAGGGGGCCCTTAGCCCTAACGAGCAGTACTTC. Translation: CATSRSQGALSPNEQYF.